This T cell receptor (beta chain) was recorded in a study of blood T cell repertoires in COVID-19. The length of the CDR3 is 15 residues. The germline gives CDR1 ENHRY, CDR2 SYGVKD. Germline trimming cut 6 bases from V and 4 bases from J; bases unmatched to any gene: 10. The data were produced by immunoSEQ multiplex PCR, yet TCRdb's version contains in-frame clones alone and is incomplete. The sample lists 200,000 to 250,000 clones; 80% were seen once. V is TRBV10-3 and J is TRBJ1-2; TRBD1 agrees at 8 bases. Material: peripheral blood. The sequence came from a human donor in a cohort sampled during active COVID-19. The CDR3 DNA reads as TGTGCCATCAGGGAAGACAGGGGCTCATTCTATGGCTACACCTTC. Amino acids: CAIREDRGSFYGYTF.